This T cell receptor (beta chain) was identified during a study of blood T cell repertoires in COVID-19. Study context: Material from acute and convalescent COVID-19 was sourced from the United States, Italy and Spain. T cells, B-cell-depleted T cells, or PBMCs supplied cDNA or gDNA.

Authors' methods: How many nucleated cells were present was estimated from reference gene primer amplification. Repertoires were generated with immunoSEQ multiplex PCR, while TCRdb's copy carries only in-frame clones and drops some. The V and J calls and clone size were taken over from that table, and D and trimming were inferred from the DNA. The sample consists of about 58,000 clones, 88% of them appearing once. This CDR3 region has 17 residues. The rearrangement uses TRBV12-2 and TRBJ2-3; the DNA was not used to check the table's D call, TRBD2. TRBV12-2 is shown as a pseudogene. This sequence originates from a woman in her 70s with active COVID-19. What was sequenced was peripheral blood. CDR3 loop: CASRLATSGSSTDTQYF. The CDR3 nucleotides are TGTGCAAGTCGCTTAGCCACTAGCGGCAGCAGCACAGATACGCAGTATTTT.